The clone carrying this T cell receptor beta chain was seen only a few times. Its antigen remains unknown. This entry is derived from a study of cytomegalovirus exposure and HLA in healthy donors. These donors counted as nominally healthy when sampled, but unrecorded immune exposures were likely. Vbeta (60) and Jbeta (13) primers were used in the PCR. TCRdb keeps only in-frame clones here, not all; method: immunoSEQ multiplex PCR. This sample has 150,000 to 200,000 clones; roughly three quarters occur once, and the top ten carry approximately 13%. Overall study results and limits: Roughly uniform sequencing depth across donors was assumed, possibly incorrectly. It was only CMV serostatus that was available as immune exposure information. Cytomegalovirus-associated TCR beta chains were listed, numbering 164.

The V and J ends lost 0 bases and 4 bases respectively, with 11 bases between them. From germline, CDR1 is SGDLS and CDR2 YYNGEE. The CDR3 extends over 14 amino acids. Sequencing was done on a sample of PBMCs. This clonotype originated in a woman aged 45-59 years in good health and CMV-seropositive. V is TRBV9 and J is TRBJ2-7; maybe TRBD1 (7 bases). For the CDR3, the DNA is TGTGCCAGCAGCGTAGAACCAGGGGGGTACGAGCAGTACTTC. Translation: CASSVEPGGYEQYF.